These T cell receptor beta chains were read from a single sample in a study of cytomegalovirus exposure and HLA in healthy donors. Assay used: immunoSEQ multiplex PCR; TCRdb lists only in-frame clones, some missing. Across around 50,000 clones, the top ten clones capture under 3% of the sample. The specimen sequenced was PBMCs. All receptors come from a female donor in good health and CMV-seronegative. The CDR3 runs from the conserved cysteine through the conserved F or W. The D gene is left open where the match is weak. The size field is filled for only some rows; it gives once, few, many or a size class.

v_call	clone_size	d_call	j_call	cdr3_nt	cdr3_aa
TRBV11-3	-	TRBD1	TRBJ2-7	TGTGCCAGCAGCCAGAGGGTGGACAGGGGCGGCGAGCAGTACTTC	CASSQRVDRGGEQYF
TRBV6-1	-	TRBD2	TRBJ2-3	TGTGCCAGCAGTGGACTAGCGGGAGCCACAGATACGCAGTATTTT	CASSGLAGATDTQYF
TRBV7-9	-	TRBD1	TRBJ2-3	TGTGCCAGCAGCTCGACAGGGGCTAGCACAGATACGCAGTATTTT	CASSSTGASTDTQYF
TRBV19	-	-	TRBJ1-6	TGTGCCAGTAGGGCCTTGACGGGTCACTCCTATAATTCACCCCTCCACTTT	CASRALTGHSYNSPLHF
TRBV29-1	-	-	TRBJ2-1	TGCAGCGTTGGAAGGTGGGGGGATAGGAATGAGCAGTTCTTC	CSVGRWGDRNEQFF
TRBV30	-	-	TRBJ1-1	TGTGCCTGGAGTGCCTCGACCCCACAGGTCGGAACTTTCTTT	CAWSASTPQVGTFF
TRBV4-1	-	-	TRBJ2-7	TGCGCCAGCAGCCAAGGAGGCAGGGGCAAGTCCTACGAGCAGTACTTC	CASSQGGRGKSYEQYF
TRBV4-1	-	TRBD1	TRBJ2-3	TGCGCCAGCAGCCTACGGACAGGGAGCACAGATACGCAGTATTTT	CASSLRTGSTDTQYF
TRBV27	-	-	TRBJ1-5	TGTGCCAGCAGTTTGGGGGGGTGGCAGGGGATTCAGCCCCAGCATTTT	CASSLGGWQGIQPQHF
TRBV19	medium-sized	-	TRBJ2-6	TGTGCCAGTAGTATAGTTGTCGCTGGGGCCAACGTCCTGACTTTC	CASSIVVAGANVLTF
TRBV2	-	TRBD1	TRBJ1-1	TGTGCCAGCAGGAGACAGGGTGGGGGCACTGAAGCTTTCTTT	CASRRQGGGTEAFF
TRBV6-5	-	-	TRBJ1-2	TGTGCCAGCAGTTACTCGGGGGCCCAAGCTAACTATGGCTACACCTTC	CASSYSGAQANYGYTF
TRBV7-2	-	-	TRBJ2-7	TGTGCCAGCAGAACACCCGGGACTGAAAACTACGAGCAGTACTTC	CASRTPGTENYEQYF
TRBV30	-	-	TRBJ2-6	TGTGCCTGGAGCGGCAGTCTACAGCCTGGGGCCAACGTCCTGACTTTC	CAWSGSLQPGANVLTF
TRBV4-2	-	-	TRBJ1-1	TGTGCCAGCATCCTGGACCCGGGAGGGACTGAAGCTTTCTTT	CASILDPGGTEAFF
TRBV5-4	-	-	TRBJ2-7	TGTGCCAGCAGCCCCCTCTACGAGCAGTACTTC	CASSPLYEQYF
TRBV30	-	TRBD1	TRBJ1-4	TGTGCCTGGGCGACAGGGGGCTATGAAAAACTGTTTTTT	CAWATGGYEKLFF
TRBV5-4	-	TRBD1	TRBJ1-2	TGTGCCAGCTCGACAGGGATAACCCTTAACTATGGCTACACCTTC	CASSTGITLNYGYTF
TRBV5-6	-	-	TRBJ2-7	TGTGCCAGCAGCTTGGTCGGGATAAGCGCCTACGAGCAGTACTTC	CASSLVGISAYEQYF
TRBV5-4	-	TRBD1	TRBJ1-2	TGTGCCAGTACAGGGGGGACAGGGGTTTTTTCCTATGGCTACACCTTC	CASTGGTGVFSYGYTF
TRBV7-9	-	-	TRBJ2-7	TGTGCCAGCAGCCCCTATGGGGGGGCCCACTACGAGCAGTACTTC	CASSPYGGAHYEQYF
TRBV6-1	-	TRBD1	TRBJ2-5	TGTGCCAGCAGTGAGAGCAGGGGGCCAGGGACCCAGTACTTC	CASSESRGPGTQYF
TRBV29-1	-	TRBD1	TRBJ1-1	TGCAGCGTTGAGGGTCGGAGGGGGCGGGGGAACACTGAAGCTTTCTTT	CSVEGRRGRGNTEAFF
TRBV7-2	-	-	TRBJ2-2	TGTGCCAGCAGCTTAGCTCGGAACACCGGGGAGCTGTTTTTT	CASSLARNTGELFF